This T cell receptor (beta chain) appears in the sequencing data of a study of blood T cells in healthy people across ages. Every sample had a minimum of 7 million PBMCs isolated. General study points: Underestimates were what the diversity estimates from one million T cells were considered to be.

In regard to this clonotype: The antigen is undetermined.

A sample-barcoded 5' primer and a J-beta primer mix were used in a second PCR of roughly 6 to 12 cycles. Each cDNA molecule, via a template-switch adaptor with 12 random nucleotides, was tagged. TCRdb redid the calling of the 5' RACE reads with MiXCR, one entry per CDR3 protein. The data hold 1.5 million to 2 million distinct CDR3 sequences, with roughly 50% observed a single time. The CDR3 spans 13 residues. V lost 8 bases and J lost 0, with 11 bases in between. Germline-derived CDR1 and CDR2 are MNHEY and SVGAGI. This TCR was recovered from a middle-aged woman in good health. V and J are TRBV6-5 and TRBJ2-7; possibly TRBD1 for D (6 bases). Sequencing was carried out using blood. Here the CDR3 reads CASCTGSSYEQYF. In DNA, the CDR3 is TGTGCCAGCTGTACAGGGAGCTCCTACGAGCAGTACTTC.